The next 11 T cell receptor beta chains were all read from a single sample in a study of blood T cell repertoires in COVID-19. Assay: immunoSEQ multiplex PCR; the TCRdb copy retains only in-frame clones and omits some. The repertoire has over 120,000 clones, 60% to 85% of them found once; the top ten carry 4.5%. Sequenced: peripheral blood. The receptors here all came from a woman aged 80 or over with active or convalescent COVID-19.

This clone was seen more than once but under ten times. V usage is TRBV28 and J usage is TRBJ1-4; perhaps TRBD1 as D (5 bases). Germline CDR1 reads MDHEN; CDR2 reads SYDVKM. Trimming cost V 6 bases and J 2 bases, with 13 bases left between them. The CDR3 is 15 residues long. The CDR3 coding sequence is TGTGCCAGCAGGGGTGCGGGGACGACTAATGAAAAACTGTTTTTT. Translated, it gives CASRGAGTTNEKLFF.

The chain combines TRBV6-6 with TRBJ1-1, with D perhaps TRBD1 (6 bases). CDR1 and CDR2 from the germline V gene are MNHNY and SVGAGI (reference sequence). The V and J ends lost 2 bases and 5 bases respectively, with 12 bases between them. The CDR3 length is 14 residues. The CDR3, as DNA: TGTGCCAGCAGTTACGCCAGGGGTGGGACTGAAGCTTTCTTT. Translated, it gives CASSYARGGTEAFF.

For the CDR3, the DNA is TGTGCCATCAGTGGGAGACAGGGGGGTGAAGCTTTCTTT. Translated: CAISGRQGGEAFF. The chain employs TRBV10-3 and TRBJ1-1; 9 bases agree with TRBD1. The CDR3 is 13 amino acids. With 4 bases clipped from V and 7 bases from J, the junction kept 4 bases outside the gene matches. Germline V CDR1 and CDR2: ENHRY, SYGVKD.

This clone turned up a few times. V and J are TRBV25-1 and TRBJ2-1, with 9 bases matching TRBD1. This CDR3 region has 16 residues. Germline values: CDR1 MGHDK, CDR2 SYGVNS. V trimming: 6 bases; J trimming: 7 bases; junction bases outside the gene matches: 13. The CDR3 DNA follows: TGTGCCAGCAGGGGGACCCCCGGGACAGGGTTTAATGAGCAGTTCTTC. Amino acid sequence: CASRGTPGTGFNEQFF.

This rearrangement joins TRBV6-2 or TRBV6-3 to TRBJ2-5; 11 positions match TRBD2. J gave up 4 bases and V 6 bases, and 4 bases lay outside the gene matches. CDR3 length equals 14 residues. Germline-derived CDR1 and CDR2 are MNHEY and SVGEGT. CDR3 nucleotides: TGTGCCAGCAGCCCTACTAGCGGGGGAGAGACCCAGTACTTC. Amino acids: CASSPTSGGETQYF.

The chain has TRBV5-1 and TRBJ1-1; 11 bases are a match to TRBD1. The J segment lost 5 bases and the V segment lost 4 bases, leaving 4 bases of the junction unmatched. Germline V gene lookup returns CDR1 SGHRS and CDR2 YFSETQ. The CDR3 length is 14 residues. CDR3 sequence reads: CASSHGTGGTEAFF. DNA of the CDR3: TGCGCCAGCAGCCATGGGACAGGGGGGACTGAAGCTTTCTTT.

The genes are TRBV7-9 and TRBJ2-7, with D possibly TRBD2 on 6 matching bases. The CDR3 is 14 amino acids. Germline CDR1 is SEHNR and CDR2 is FQNEAQ (reference sequence). Trimming shortened V by 1 base and J by 3 bases, and 10 bases separated the two germline ends. The CDR3 loop reads CASSLGDLYYEQYF. DNA of the CDR3: TGTGCCAGCAGCTTAGGGGACTTATACTACGAGCAGTACTTC.

The CDR3 coding sequence is TGTGCCAGCAGCCCTACAGGGACAGGGGTTTACAATGAGCAGTTCTTC. It is translated as CASSPTGTGVYNEQFF. This chain joins TRBV7-2 and TRBJ2-1; 10 nucleotides line up with TRBD1. The CDR3 loop spans 16 amino acids. Germline lookup yields CDR1 SGHTA and CDR2 FQGNSA. After removal of 5 bases from V and 4 bases from J, the junction contained 8 bases not matched to a gene.

With regard to this clone: This could be a read error, since a much larger clone is one nucleotide away. V and J are TRBV5-4 and TRBJ2-7; no definite D call. V was shortened by 4 bases and J by 2 bases, with 4 bases between the two germline ends. Germline assignment: CDR1 SGHNT and CDR2 YYREEE (reference sequence). CDR3 size: 11 residues. The CDR3 region is CASSPAYEQYF. The DNA of the CDR3 is TGTGCCAGCAGCCCAGCCTACGAGCAGTACTTC. Based on the CDR3 plus reference TRBV5-4 and TRBJ2-7, the full variable domain is ETGVTQSPTHLIKTRGQQVTLRCSSQSGHNTVSWYQQALGQGPQFIFQYYREEENGRGNFPPRFSGLQFPNYSSELNVNALELDDSALYLCASSPAYEQYFGPGTRLTVT.

The V gene is TRBV5-6, the J gene TRBJ1-2; maybe TRBD1 (5 bases). The V gene lost 4 bases and the J gene lost 4 bases, with 11 bases spanning the gap. Germline lookup yields CDR1 SGHDT and CDR2 YYEEEE. The CDR3 has 13 amino acids. This CDR3 reads CASSPGLAYGYTF. The CDR3 DNA reads as TGTGCCAGCAGCCCAGGGTTGGCCTATGGCTACACCTTC.

The chain carries TRBV6-5 and TRBJ1-5; possible D gene TRBD1, 6 bases. The CDR3 length is 15 residues. Trimming shortened V by 7 bases and J by 4 bases, and 17 bases separated the two germline ends. CDR1 and CDR2 from the germline V gene are MNHEY and SVGAGI. CDR3 residues: CASTSSQGINQPQHF. CDR3 nucleotide sequence: TGTGCCAGCACCTCCTCACAGGGTATTAATCAGCCCCAGCATTTT.